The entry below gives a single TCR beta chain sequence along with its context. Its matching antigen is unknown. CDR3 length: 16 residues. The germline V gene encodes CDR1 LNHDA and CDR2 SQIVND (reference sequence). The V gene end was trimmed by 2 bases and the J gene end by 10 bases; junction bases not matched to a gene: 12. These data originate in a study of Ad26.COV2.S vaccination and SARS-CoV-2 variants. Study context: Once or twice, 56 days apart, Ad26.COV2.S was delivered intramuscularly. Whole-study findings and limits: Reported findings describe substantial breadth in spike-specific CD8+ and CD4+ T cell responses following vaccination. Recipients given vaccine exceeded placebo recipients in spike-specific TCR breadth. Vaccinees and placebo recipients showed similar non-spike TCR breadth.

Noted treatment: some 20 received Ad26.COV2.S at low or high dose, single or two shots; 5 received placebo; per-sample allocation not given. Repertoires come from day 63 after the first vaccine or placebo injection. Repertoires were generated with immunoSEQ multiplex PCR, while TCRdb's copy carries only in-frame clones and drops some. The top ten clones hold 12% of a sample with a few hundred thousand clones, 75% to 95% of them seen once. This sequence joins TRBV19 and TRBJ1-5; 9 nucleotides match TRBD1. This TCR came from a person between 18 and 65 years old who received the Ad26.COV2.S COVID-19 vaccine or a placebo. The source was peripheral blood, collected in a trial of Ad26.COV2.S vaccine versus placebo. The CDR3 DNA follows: TGTGCCAGTAGTATATTCTCGGGACAGGGCAAGGGACCCCAGCATTTT. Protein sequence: CASSIFSGQGKGPQHF.